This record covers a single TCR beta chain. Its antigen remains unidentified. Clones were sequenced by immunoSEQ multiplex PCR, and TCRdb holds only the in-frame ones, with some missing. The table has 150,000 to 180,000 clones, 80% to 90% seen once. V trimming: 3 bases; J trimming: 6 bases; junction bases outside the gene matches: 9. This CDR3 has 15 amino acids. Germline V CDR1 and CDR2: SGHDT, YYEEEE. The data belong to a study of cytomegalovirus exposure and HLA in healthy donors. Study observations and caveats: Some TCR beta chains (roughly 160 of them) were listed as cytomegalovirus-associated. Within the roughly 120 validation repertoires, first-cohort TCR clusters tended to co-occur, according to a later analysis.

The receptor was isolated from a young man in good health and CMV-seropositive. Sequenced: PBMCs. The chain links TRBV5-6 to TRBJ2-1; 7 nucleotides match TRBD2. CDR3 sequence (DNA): TGTGCCAGCAGCTCCGGACTAGTTTTCGGCAATGAGCAGTTCTTC. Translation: CASSSGLVFGNEQFF.